The sequence of this T cell receptor (beta chain) was determined in a study of cytomegalovirus exposure and HLA in healthy donors. Study results and caveats: Most TCR sequences were rare, but some public TCRs occurred in many donors.

This clone was detected only a few times. No antigen is known for it. It was with 60 Vbeta and 13 Jbeta primers that the PCR ran. The data were produced by immunoSEQ multiplex PCR, yet TCRdb's version contains in-frame clones alone and is incomplete. The sample carries approximately 150,000 clones, approximately 78% recorded once. The CDR3 is 15 residues long. The germline V gene encodes CDR1 MNHNS and CDR2 SASEGT. After removal of 6 bases from V and 3 bases from J, the junction contained 6 bases not matched to a gene. Material for sequencing was PBMCs. The sequence was collected from a woman in her twenties or thirties in good health and CMV-seropositive. This rearrangement joins TRBV6-1 to TRBJ1-3; 9 positions match TRBD1. CDR3 protein: CASRTPTGGGNTIYF. CDR3 in DNA: TGTGCCAGCAGAACTCCGACAGGGGGTGGAAACACCATATATTTT.